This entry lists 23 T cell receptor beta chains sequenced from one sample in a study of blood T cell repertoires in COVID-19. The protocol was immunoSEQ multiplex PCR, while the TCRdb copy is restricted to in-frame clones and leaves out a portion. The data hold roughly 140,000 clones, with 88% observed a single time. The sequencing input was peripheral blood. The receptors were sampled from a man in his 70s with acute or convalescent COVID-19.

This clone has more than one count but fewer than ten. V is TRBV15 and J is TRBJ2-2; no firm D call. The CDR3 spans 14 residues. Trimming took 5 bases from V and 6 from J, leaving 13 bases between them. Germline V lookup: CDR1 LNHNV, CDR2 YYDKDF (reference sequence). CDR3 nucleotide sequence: TGTGCCACCAGCCTCTCTCCGGTGTCCGGGGAGCTGTTTTTT. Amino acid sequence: CATSLSPVSGELFF.

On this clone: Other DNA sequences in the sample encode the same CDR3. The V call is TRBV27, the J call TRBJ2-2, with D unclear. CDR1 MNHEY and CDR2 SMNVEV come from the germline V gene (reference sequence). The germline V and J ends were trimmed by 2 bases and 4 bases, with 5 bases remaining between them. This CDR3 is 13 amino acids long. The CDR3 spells CASSLRGTGELFF. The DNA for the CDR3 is TGTGCCAGCAGTTTAAGAGGCACCGGGGAGCTGTTTTTT.

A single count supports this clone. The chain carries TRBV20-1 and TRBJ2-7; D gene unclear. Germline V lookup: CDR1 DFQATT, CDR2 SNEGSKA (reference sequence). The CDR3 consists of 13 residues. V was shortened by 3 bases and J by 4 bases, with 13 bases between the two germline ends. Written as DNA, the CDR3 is TGCAGTGCTAGTTTAGAGTCCAAGTACGAGCAGTACTTC. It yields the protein CSASLESKYEQYF.

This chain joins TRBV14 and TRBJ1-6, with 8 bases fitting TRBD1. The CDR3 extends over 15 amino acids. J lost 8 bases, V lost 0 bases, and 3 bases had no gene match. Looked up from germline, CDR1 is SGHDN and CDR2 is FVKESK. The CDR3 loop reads CASSQESGGHSPLHF. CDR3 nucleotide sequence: TGTGCCAGCAGCCAAGAGTCAGGGGGCCATTCACCCCTCCACTTT.

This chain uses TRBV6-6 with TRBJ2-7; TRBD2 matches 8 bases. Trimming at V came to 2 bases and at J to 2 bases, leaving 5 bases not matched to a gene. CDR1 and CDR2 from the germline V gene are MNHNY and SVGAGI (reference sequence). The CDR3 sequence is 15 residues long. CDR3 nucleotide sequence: TGTGCCAGCAGTTACCTCGGGGGGGACCCCTACGAGCAGTACTTC. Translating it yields CASSYLGGDPYEQYF.

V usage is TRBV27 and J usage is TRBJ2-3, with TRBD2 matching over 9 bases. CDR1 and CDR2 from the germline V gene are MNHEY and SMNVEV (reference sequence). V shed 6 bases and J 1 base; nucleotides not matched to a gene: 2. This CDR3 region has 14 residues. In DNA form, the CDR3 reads TGTGCCAGCAGAGGACTAGCGCGCACAGATACGCAGTATTTT. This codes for CASRGLARTDTQYF.

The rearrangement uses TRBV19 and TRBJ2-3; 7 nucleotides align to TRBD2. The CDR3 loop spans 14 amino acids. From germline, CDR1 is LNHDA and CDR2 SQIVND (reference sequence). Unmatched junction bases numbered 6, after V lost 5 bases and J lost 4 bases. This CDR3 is CASSASLAPDTQYF. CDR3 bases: TGTGCCAGTAGTGCCTCACTAGCGCCAGATACGCAGTATTTT.

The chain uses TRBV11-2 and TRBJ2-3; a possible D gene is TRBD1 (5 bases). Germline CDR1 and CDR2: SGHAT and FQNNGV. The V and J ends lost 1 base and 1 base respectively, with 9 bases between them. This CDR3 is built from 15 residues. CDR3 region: CASSLGTIRTDTQYF. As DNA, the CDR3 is TGTGCCAGCAGCTTAGGGACAATACGCACAGATACGCAGTATTTT.

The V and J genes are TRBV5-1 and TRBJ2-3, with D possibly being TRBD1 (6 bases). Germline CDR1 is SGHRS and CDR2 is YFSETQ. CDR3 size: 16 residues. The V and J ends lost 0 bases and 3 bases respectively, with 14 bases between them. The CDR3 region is CASSLASVGGTDTQYF. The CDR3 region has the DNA TGCGCCAGCAGCTTGGCCTCAGTAGGGGGAACAGATACGCAGTATTTT.

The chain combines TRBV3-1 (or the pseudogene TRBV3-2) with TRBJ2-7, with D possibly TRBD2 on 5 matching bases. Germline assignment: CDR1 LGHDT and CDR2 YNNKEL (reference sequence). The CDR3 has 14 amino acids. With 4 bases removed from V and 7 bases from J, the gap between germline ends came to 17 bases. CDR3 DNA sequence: TGTGCCAGCAGCCCTAAGAGTAACACGGGGGAGCAGTACTTC. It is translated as CASSPKSNTGEQYF.

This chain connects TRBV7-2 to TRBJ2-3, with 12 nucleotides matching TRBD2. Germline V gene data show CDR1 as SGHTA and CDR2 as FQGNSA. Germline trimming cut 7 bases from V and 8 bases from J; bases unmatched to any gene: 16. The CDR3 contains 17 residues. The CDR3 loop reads CASTTGLAGGGRGTQYF. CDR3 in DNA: TGTGCCAGCACCACGGGGCTAGCGGGAGGGGGGCGCGGTACGCAGTATTTT.

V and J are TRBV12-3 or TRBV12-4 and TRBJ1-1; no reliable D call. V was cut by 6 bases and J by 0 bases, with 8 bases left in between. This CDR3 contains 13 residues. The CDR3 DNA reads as TGTGCCAGCAGAAGACAAATGAACACTGAAGCTTTCTTT. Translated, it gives CASRRQMNTEAFF.

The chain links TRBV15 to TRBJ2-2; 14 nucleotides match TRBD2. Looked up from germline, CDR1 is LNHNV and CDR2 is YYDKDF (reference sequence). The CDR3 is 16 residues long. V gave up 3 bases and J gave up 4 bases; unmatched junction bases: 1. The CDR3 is CATSRTSGGATGELFF. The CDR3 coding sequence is TGTGCCACCAGCAGGACTAGCGGGGGGGCCACCGGGGAGCTGTTTTTT.

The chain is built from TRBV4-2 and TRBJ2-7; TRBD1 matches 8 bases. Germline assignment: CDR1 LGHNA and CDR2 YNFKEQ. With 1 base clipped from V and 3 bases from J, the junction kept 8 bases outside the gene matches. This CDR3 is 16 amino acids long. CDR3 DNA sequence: TGTGCCAGCAGCCAAGGAGGGGGACAGGAGTTCTACGAGCAGTACTTC. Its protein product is CASSQGGGQEFYEQYF.

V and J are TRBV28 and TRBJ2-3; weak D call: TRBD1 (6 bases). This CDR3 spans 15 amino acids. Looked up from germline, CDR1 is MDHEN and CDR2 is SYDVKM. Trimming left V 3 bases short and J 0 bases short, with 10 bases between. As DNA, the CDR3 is TGTGCCAGCAGTTTCAGGGGTCCTAGCACAGATACGCAGTATTTT. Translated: CASSFRGPSTDTQYF.

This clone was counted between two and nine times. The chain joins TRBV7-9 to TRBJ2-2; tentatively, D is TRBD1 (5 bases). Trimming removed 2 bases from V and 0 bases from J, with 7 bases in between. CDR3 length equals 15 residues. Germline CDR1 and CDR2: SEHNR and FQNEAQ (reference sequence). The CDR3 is CASSLLGANTGELFF. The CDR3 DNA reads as TGTGCCAGCAGCTTATTAGGGGCGAACACCGGGGAGCTGTTTTTT.

The CDR3, as DNA: TGTGCCAGCAGGCCAGGGTGGGATGAAAAACTGTTTTTT. Translating gives CASRPGWDEKLFF. The chain joins TRBV3-1 (or the pseudogene TRBV3-2) to TRBJ1-4, with TRBD1 as a possible D gene (5 bases). The CDR3 has 13 amino acids. Germline assignment: CDR1 LGHDT and CDR2 YNNKEL (reference sequence). Trimming shortened V by 6 bases and J by 6 bases, and 11 bases separated the two germline ends.

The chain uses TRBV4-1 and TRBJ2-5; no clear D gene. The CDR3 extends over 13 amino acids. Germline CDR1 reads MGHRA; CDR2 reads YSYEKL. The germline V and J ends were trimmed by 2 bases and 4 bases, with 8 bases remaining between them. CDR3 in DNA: TGCGCCAGCAGCCAAATTCTCGTAGAGACCCAGTACTTC. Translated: CASSQILVETQYF.

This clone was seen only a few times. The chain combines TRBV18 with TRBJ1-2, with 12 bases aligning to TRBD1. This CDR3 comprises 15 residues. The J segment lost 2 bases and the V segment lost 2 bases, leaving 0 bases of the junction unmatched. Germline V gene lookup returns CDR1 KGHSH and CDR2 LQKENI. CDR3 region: CASSPGTGGNYGYTF. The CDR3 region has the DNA TGTGCCAGCTCACCAGGGACAGGGGGCAACTATGGCTACACCTTC.

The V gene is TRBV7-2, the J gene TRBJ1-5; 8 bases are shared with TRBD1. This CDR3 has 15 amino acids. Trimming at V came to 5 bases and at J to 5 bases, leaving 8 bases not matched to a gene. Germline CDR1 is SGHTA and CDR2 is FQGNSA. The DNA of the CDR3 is TGTGCCAGCAGCCTAGACAGGGGACCATATCAGCCCCAGCATTTT. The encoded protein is CASSLDRGPYQPQHF.

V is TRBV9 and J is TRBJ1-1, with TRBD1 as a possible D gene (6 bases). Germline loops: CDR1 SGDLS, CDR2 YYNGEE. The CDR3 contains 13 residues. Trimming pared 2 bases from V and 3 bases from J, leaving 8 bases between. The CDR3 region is CASSVTGYTEAFF. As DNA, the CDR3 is TGTGCCAGCAGCGTCACAGGGTACACTGAAGCTTTCTTT. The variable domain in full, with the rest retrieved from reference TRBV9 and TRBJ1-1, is DSGVTQTPKHLITATGQRVTLRCSPRSGDLSVYWYQQSLDQGLQFLIQYYNGEERAKGNILERFSAQQFPDLHSELNLSSLELGDSALYFCASSVTGYTEAFFGQGTRLTVV.

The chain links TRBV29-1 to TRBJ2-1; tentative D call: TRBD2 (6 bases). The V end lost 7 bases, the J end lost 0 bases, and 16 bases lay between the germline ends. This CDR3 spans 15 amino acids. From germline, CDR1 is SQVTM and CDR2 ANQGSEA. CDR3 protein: CSEVIWRDSYNEQFF. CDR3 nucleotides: TGCAGCGAAGTAATATGGCGGGACTCCTACAATGAGCAGTTCTTC.

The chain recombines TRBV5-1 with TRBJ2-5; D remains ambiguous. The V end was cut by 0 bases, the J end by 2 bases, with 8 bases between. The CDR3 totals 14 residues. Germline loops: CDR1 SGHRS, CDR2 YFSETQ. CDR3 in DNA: TGCGCCAGCAGCTTGGGACTTCTACAAGAGACCCAGTACTTC. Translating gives CASSLGLLQETQYF.